Listed below are T cell receptor beta chains from one sample, sequenced in a study of OX40 agonist ivuxolimab in advanced cancers. TCRdb's table, derived via immunoSEQ multiplex PCR, lists solely in-frame clones and lacks some. Of about 94,000 clones in the sample, 80% to 90% are singletons; the top ten hold around 0.28%. The sequences come from CD4+ or CD8+ T cells sorted from blood, collected in a trial of the OX40 agonist ivuxolimab. The source of these receptors is an adult with an advanced solid tumor such as melanoma, head and neck, liver or kidney cancer. CDR3s include the opening cysteine and the closing phenylalanine or tryptophan. D genes are given only for firm matches. For some rows the clone size is stated as once, few or many, or as a class when expanded; others skip it.

V gene	D gene	J gene	clone size	CDR3 protein	CDR3 DNA
TRBV15	TRBD2	TRBJ2-1	-	CATSRPGLVFEQFF	TGTGCCACCAGCAGACCGGGACTAGTTTTTGAGCAGTTCTTC
TRBV2	-	TRBJ1-4	-	CASLLGPRDEKLFF	TGTGCCAGCCTTTTGGGGCCTCGAGATGAAAAACTGTTTTTT
TRBV5-4	-	TRBJ2-7	-	CASSSPSGQSYEQYF	TGTGCCAGCAGCTCCCCCTCCGGACAGTCCTACGAGCAGTACTTC
TRBV5-1	TRBD1	TRBJ2-2	-	CASSGTVNTGELFF	TGCGCCAGTTCCGGGACAGTTAACACCGGGGAGCTGTTTTTT
TRBV30	-	TRBJ2-7	once	CAWSDGVSYEQYF	TGTGCCTGGAGTGATGGGGTCTCCTACGAGCAGTACTTC
TRBV5-1	-	TRBJ2-5	once	CASSLMTEETQYF	TGCGCCAGCAGCTTGATGACTGAAGAGACCCAGTACTTC
TRBV9	TRBD1	TRBJ1-1	-	CASSGAGQGMTEAFF	TGTGCCAGCAGCGGAGCGGGACAGGGAATGACTGAAGCTTTCTTT
TRBV12-5	TRBD1	TRBJ1-2	-	CASGPGQGSLYGYTF	TGTGCTAGTGGGCCGGGACAGGGATCTCTCTATGGCTACACCTTC
TRBV12-5	-	TRBJ2-7	-	CASGFGGYEQYF	TGTGCTAGTGGTTTTGGGGGATACGAGCAGTACTTC
TRBV7-2	-	TRBJ1-3	-	CASSPVVGGNTIYF	TGTGCCAGCAGCCCAGTTGTCGGGGGAAACACCATATATTTT
TRBV9	-	TRBJ1-1	-	CASGEVRAFF	TGTGCCAGCGGCGAGGTAAGAGCTTTCTTT
TRBV11-3	-	TRBJ2-3	-	CASSLDQRTSTDTQYF	TGTGCCAGCAGCTTAGATCAGAGAACTAGCACAGATACGCAGTATTTT
TRBV5-1	-	TRBJ1-5	-	CASSLGDVSNQPQHF	TGCGCCAGCAGCTTGGGGGACGTTAGCAATCAGCCCCAGCATTTT
TRBV6-1	TRBD1	TRBJ2-6	-	CASRGTDAGANVLTF	TGTGCCAGCAGGGGGACAGATGCTGGGGCCAACGTCCTGACTTTC
TRBV9	-	TRBJ1-2	-	CASSVDHTYGYTF	TGTGCCAGCAGCGTAGACCACACCTATGGCTACACCTTC
TRBV5-4	-	TRBJ2-7	-	CASSLEGNYVVEQYF	TGTGCCAGCAGCTTGGAGGGAAACTACGTAGTCGAGCAGTACTTC
TRBV29-1	TRBD2	TRBJ2-5	-	CSVGRTSGGAGETQYF	TGCAGCGTGGGACGGACTAGCGGGGGGGCAGGGGAGACCCAGTACTTC
TRBV2	-	TRBJ1-1	-	CASISRGVNTEAFF	TGTGCCAGCATCTCCCGGGGAGTGAACACTGAAGCTTTCTTT
TRBV7-8	-	TRBJ2-7	-	CASSLAEGGGEQYF	TGTGCCAGCAGCTTAGCGGAGGGGGGCGGCGAGCAGTACTTC
TRBV4-1	-	TRBJ2-5	-	CASSSVGEETQYF	TGCGCCAGCAGCTCGGTAGGTGAAGAGACCCAGTACTTC
TRBV5-1	TRBD1	TRBJ1-1	many	CASSLTGTGAGNTEAFF	TGCGCCAGCAGCTTGACCGGGACAGGGGCGGGGAACACTGAAGCTTTCTTT
TRBV19	TRBD1	TRBJ2-7	-	CASSRKPITGGIAYEQYF	TGTGCCAGTAGTAGAAAACCAATTACAGGGGGTATTGCCTACGAGCAGTACTTC
TRBV6-1	-	TRBJ2-6	-	CASSPAAGANVLTF	TGTGCCAGCAGTCCAGCAGCTGGGGCCAACGTCCTGACTTTC
TRBV13	TRBD1	TRBJ2-2	once	CASSYRGTGWVGELFF	TGTGCCAGCAGCTACCGCGGGACAGGGTGGGTCGGGGAGCTGTTTTTT
TRBV5-8	TRBD1	TRBJ1-6	-	CASMTGPYNSPLHF	TGTGCCAGCATGACAGGGCCCTATAATTCACCCCTCCACTTT
TRBV6-5	-	TRBJ2-7	-	CASSYSEGAYEQYF	TGTGCCAGCAGTTACTCGGAGGGGGCCTACGAGCAGTACTTC
TRBV18	-	TRBJ2-7	-	CASSPGIQGNEQYF	TGTGCCAGCTCACCAGGGATTCAGGGTAACGAGCAGTACTTC
TRBV6-5	TRBD1	TRBJ1-1	few	CASSYSRGEAFF	TGTGCCAGCAGTTACTCCAGGGGGGAAGCTTTCTTT
TRBV27	-	TRBJ1-2	once	CASSRAPRGGYTF	TGTGCCAGCAGCCGGGCCCCCCGTGGTGGCTACACCTTC
TRBV5-4	TRBD1	TRBJ2-1	once	CASSLAFDGTVKFF	TGTGCCAGCAGCTTGGCCTTTGACGGGACAGTGAAGTTCTTC
TRBV6-5	TRBD1	TRBJ1-1	once	CASSYPGTGEAFF	TGTGCCAGCAGTTATCCCGGGACAGGGGAAGCTTTCTTT
TRBV29-1	TRBD2	TRBJ2-2	-	CSAASGGANTGELFF	TGCAGCGCTGCTAGCGGGGGAGCGAACACCGGGGAGCTGTTTTTT
TRBV5-1	TRBD1	TRBJ2-7	-	CASRETGGEYEQYF	TGCGCCAGCAGGGAGACAGGGGGCGAATACGAGCAGTACTTC
TRBV6-1	-	TRBJ1-2	-	CASETANYGYTF	TGTGCCAGCGAGACGGCTAACTATGGCTACACCTTC
TRBV19	TRBD1	TRBJ2-4	-	CASSSVGQGAKNIQYF	TGTGCCAGTAGCTCGGTGGGACAGGGAGCCAAAAACATTCAGTACTTC
TRBV4-2	-	TRBJ2-3	-	CASSQTMKQYF	TGTGCCAGCAGCCAAACGATGAAGCAGTATTTT
TRBV21-1	-	TRBJ2-7	-	CASSKRGEQYF	TGTGCCAGCAGCAAACGGGGCGAGCAGTACTTC
TRBV19	TRBD1	TRBJ1-5	-	CASSNPPGRGLYQPQHF	TGTGCCAGTAGTAACCCTCCGGGCAGGGGGTTATATCAGCCCCAGCATTTT
TRBV27	-	TRBJ1-3	-	CASKETGMPGNTIYF	TGTGCCAGCAAAGAGACGGGGATGCCTGGAAACACCATATATTTT
TRBV7-8	-	TRBJ2-7	-	CASSFSPDSTYEQYF	TGTGCCAGCAGCTTCTCGCCCGATAGCACCTACGAGCAGTACTTC
TRBV6-6	-	TRBJ2-5	-	CASSDESNQETQYF	TGTGCCAGCAGTGACGAGAGTAATCAAGAGACCCAGTACTTC
TRBV7-3	-	TRBJ1-4	-	CASSSLQGEKLFF	TGTGCCAGCAGCTCCTTACAGGGTGAAAAACTGTTTTTT
TRBV5-1	-	TRBJ2-2	-	CASSLAGNTGELFF	TGCGCCAGCAGTCTAGCAGGGAACACCGGGGAGCTGTTTTTT
TRBV4-1	TRBD1	TRBJ1-4	-	CASSQTYRGTNEKLFF	TGCGCCAGCAGCCAAACCTACAGGGGAACTAATGAAAAACTGTTTTTT
TRBV4-2	TRBD1	TRBJ1-4	-	CASSQDGGTGLFF	TGTGCCAGCAGCCAAGATGGGGGGACAGGGCTGTTTTTT
TRBV10-3	-	TRBJ1-2	-	CAIKGQELAFYGYTF	TGTGCCATCAAGGGGCAGGAGCTGGCCTTCTATGGCTACACCTTC
TRBV9	-	TRBJ2-3	-	CASSVVTQGDTQYF	TGTGCCAGCAGCGTAGTAACCCAGGGGGATACGCAGTATTTT
TRBV15	TRBD1	TRBJ1-2	-	CATSGTGEGGYTF	TGTGCCACCAGCGGGACAGGGGAGGGGGGCTACACCTTC
TRBV30	-	TRBJ1-1	-	CAWSVKGGTEAFF	TGTGCCTGGAGTGTAAAGGGGGGGACTGAAGCTTTCTTT
TRBV7-9	-	TRBJ2-3	-	CASSLTSSTDTQYF	TGTGCCAGCAGCTTGACGTCTAGCACAGATACGCAGTATTTT
TRBV7-9	TRBD2	TRBJ2-7	-	CASSQTSGGTYEQYF	TGTGCCAGCAGCCAGACTAGCGGGGGAACCTACGAGCAGTACTTC
TRBV7-8	TRBD2	TRBJ2-2	-	CASSLGGGWGNTGELFF	TGTGCCAGCAGCTTGGGCGGGGGATGGGGGAACACCGGGGAGCTGTTTTTT
TRBV7-9	TRBD2	TRBJ2-1	-	CASSLGVPSGGQKWFF	TGTGCCAGCAGCTTAGGTGTTCCTAGCGGGGGCCAGAAGTGGTTCTTC
TRBV5-4	-	TRBJ2-1	-	CASSLSSLLSSYNEQFF	TGTGCCAGCAGCTTGTCTTCGCTCCTCAGCTCCTACAATGAGCAGTTCTTC
TRBV7-2	TRBD2	TRBJ2-1	-	CASSSSGKVNEQFF	TGTGCCAGCAGCTCCAGCGGGAAAGTTAATGAGCAGTTCTTC
TRBV14	TRBD1	TRBJ2-1	-	CASSRRQGANNEQFF	TGTGCCAGCAGCCGCCGACAGGGGGCGAACAATGAGCAGTTCTTC
TRBV11-2	-	TRBJ2-5	-	CASSMGETQYF	TGTGCCAGCAGCATGGGAGAGACCCAGTACTTC
TRBV11-2	-	TRBJ1-4	-	CASSFEGRENEKLFF	TGTGCCAGCAGCTTCGAAGGCAGGGAGAATGAAAAACTGTTTTTT